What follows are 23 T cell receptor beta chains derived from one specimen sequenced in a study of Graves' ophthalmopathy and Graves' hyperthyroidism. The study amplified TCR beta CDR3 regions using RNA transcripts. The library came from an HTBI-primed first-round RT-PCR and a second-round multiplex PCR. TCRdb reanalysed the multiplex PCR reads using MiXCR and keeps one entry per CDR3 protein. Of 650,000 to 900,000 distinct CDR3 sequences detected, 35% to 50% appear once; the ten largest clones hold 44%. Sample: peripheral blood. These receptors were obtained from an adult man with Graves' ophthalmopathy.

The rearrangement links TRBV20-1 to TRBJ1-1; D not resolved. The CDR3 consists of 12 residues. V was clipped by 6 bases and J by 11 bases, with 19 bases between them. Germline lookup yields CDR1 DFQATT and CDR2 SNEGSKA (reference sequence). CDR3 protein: CSAIPIGVRAFF. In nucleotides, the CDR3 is TGCAGTGCCATCCCAATCGGCGTTCGCGCTTTCTTT.

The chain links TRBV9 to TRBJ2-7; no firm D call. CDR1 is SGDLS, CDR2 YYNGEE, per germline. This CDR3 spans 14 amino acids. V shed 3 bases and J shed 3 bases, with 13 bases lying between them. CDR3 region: CASSAGDMYYEQYF. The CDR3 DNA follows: TGTGCCAGCAGCGCAGGAGACATGTACTACGAGCAGTACTTC.

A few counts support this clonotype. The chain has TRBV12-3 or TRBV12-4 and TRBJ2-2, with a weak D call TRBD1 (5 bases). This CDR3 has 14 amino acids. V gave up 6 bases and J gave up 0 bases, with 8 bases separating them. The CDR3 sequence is CASRLTANTGELFF. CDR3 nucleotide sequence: TGTGCCAGCAGGCTGACAGCGAACACCGGGGAGCTGTTTTTT.

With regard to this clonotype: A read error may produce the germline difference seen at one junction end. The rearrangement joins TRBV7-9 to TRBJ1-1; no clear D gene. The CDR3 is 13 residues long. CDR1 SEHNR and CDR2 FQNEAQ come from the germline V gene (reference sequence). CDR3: CAGSLIANTEAFF. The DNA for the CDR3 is TGTGCCGGCAGCTTGATAGCGAACACTGAAGCTTTCTTT. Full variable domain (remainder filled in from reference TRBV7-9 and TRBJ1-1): DTGVSQNPRHKITKRGQNVTFRCDPISEHNRLYWYRQTLGQGPEFLTYFQNEAQLEKSRLLSDRFSAERPKGSFSTLEIQRTEQGDSAMYLCAGSLIANTEAFFGQGTRLTVV.

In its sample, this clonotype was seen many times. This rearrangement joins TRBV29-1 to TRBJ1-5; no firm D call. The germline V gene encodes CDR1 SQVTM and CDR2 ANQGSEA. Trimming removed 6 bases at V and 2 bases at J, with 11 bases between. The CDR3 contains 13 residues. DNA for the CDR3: TGCAGCGTGGCTGCCGAGGGCAATCAGCCCCAGCATTTT. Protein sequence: CSVAAEGNQPQHF.

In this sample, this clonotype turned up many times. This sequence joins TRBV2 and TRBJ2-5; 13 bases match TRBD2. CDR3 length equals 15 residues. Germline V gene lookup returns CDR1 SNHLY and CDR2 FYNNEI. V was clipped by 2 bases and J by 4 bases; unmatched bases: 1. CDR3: CASSETSGRAETQYF. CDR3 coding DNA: TGTGCCAGCAGTGAAACTAGCGGGAGGGCAGAGACCCAGTACTTC.

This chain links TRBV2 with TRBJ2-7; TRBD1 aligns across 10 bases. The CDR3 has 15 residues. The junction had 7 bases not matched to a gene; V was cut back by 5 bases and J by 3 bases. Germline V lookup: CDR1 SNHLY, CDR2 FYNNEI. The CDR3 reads CASSKYRDRGYEQYF. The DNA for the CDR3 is TGTGCCAGCAGTAAATACCGGGACAGGGGCTACGAGCAGTACTTC.

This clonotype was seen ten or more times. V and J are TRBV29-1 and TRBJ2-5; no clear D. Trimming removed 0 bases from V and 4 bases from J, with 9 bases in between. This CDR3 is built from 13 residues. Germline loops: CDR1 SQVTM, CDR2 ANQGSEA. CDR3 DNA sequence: TGCAGCGTTGAAGAGAGGACCGGAGAGACCCAGTACTTC. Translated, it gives CSVEERTGETQYF.

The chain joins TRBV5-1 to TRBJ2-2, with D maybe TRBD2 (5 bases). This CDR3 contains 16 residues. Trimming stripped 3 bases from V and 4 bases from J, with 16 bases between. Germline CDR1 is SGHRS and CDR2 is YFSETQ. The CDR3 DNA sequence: TGCGCCAGCAGCTCGGACTCCTCAGTCCTCACCGGGGAGCTGTTTTTT. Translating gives CASSSDSSVLTGELFF.

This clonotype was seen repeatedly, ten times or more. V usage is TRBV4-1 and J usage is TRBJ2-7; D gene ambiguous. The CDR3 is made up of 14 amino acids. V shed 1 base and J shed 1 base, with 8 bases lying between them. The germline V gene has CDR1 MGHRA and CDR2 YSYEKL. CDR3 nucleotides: TGCGCCAGCAGCCAAGTTGGCGATTCCTACGAGCAGTACTTC. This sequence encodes CASSQVGDSYEQYF.

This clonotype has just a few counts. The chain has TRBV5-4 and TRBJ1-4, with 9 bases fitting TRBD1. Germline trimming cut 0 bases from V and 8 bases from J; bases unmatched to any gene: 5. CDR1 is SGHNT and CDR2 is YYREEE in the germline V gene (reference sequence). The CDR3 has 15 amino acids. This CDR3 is CASSLGGQGWEKLFF. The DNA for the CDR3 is TGTGCCAGCAGCTTGGGGGGACAGGGATGGGAAAAACTGTTTTTT.

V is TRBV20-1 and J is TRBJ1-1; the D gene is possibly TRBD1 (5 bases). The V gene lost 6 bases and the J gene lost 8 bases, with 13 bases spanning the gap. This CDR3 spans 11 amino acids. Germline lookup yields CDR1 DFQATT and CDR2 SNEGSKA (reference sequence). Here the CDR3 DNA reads TGCAGTGCCCCGACAGTTCCAGAAGCTTTCTTT. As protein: CSAPTVPEAFF.

The CDR3 DNA follows: TGTGCCAGCAGACCGTTCAGGGGAACTGGAAACACCATATATTTT. It specifies CASRPFRGTGNTIYF. V gene TRBV9 combines with J gene TRBJ1-3; TRBD1 is a possible D gene (6 bases). CDR3 length: 15 amino acids. Germline CDR1 SGDLS, CDR2 YYNGEE. V lost 5 bases, J lost 2 bases, and 14 bases lay in between.

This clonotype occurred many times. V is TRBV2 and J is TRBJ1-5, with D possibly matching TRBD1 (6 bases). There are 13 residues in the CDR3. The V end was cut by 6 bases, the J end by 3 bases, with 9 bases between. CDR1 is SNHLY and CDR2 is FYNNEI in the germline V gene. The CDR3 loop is CASRGTYNQPQHF. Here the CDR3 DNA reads TGTGCCAGCAGGGGGACATACAATCAGCCCCAGCATTTT.

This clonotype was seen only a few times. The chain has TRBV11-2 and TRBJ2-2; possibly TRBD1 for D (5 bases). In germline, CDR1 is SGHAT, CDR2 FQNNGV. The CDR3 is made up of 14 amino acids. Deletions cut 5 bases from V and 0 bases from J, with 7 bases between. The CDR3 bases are TGTGCCAGCAGCAAGACAGCGAACACCGGGGAGCTGTTTTTT. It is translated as CASSKTANTGELFF.

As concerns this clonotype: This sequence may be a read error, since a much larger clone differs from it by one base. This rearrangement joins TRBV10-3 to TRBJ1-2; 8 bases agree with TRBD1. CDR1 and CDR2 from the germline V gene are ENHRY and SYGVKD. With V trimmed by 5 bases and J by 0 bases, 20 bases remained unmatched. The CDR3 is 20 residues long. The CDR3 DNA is TGTGCCATCAGTCCCAACACCCCCCCGGGACAGGCCGGATCTAACTATGGCTACACCTTC. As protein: CAISPNTPPGQAGSNYGYTF.

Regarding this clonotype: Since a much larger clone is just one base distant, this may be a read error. CDR3 nucleotides: TGCGGTGCTCAGAGGTGGGATTCACCCCTCCACTTT. It translates to CGAQRWDSPLHF. The V call is TRBV20-1, the J call TRBJ1-6, with D unclear. Germline CDR1 and CDR2: DFQATT and SNEGSKA (reference sequence). The CDR3 is 12 residues long.

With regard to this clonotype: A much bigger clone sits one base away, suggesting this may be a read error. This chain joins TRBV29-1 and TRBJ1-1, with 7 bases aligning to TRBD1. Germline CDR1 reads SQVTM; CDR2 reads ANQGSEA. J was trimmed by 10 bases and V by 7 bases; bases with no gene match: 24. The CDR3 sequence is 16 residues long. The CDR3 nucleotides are TGCAGCGCTACCGCTTTAAGGGGGCTCGTCAGTTCCCTAGCTTTCTTT. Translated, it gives CSATALRGLVSSLAFF.

The CDR3 sequence: CASKGNQPQHF. The CDR3, as DNA: TGTGCCAGCAAAGGCAATCAGCCCCAGCATTTT. J is TRBJ1-5 and V is TRBV24-1; D gene uncertain. The CDR3 consists of 11 residues. Between the trimmed V and J ends, which lost 11 bases and 2 bases, there was a span of 6 bases. Germline V lookup: CDR1 KGHDR, CDR2 SFDVKD.

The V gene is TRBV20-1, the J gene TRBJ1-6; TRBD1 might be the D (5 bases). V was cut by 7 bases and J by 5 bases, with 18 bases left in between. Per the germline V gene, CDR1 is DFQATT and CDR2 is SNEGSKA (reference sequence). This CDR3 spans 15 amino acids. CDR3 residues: CSVQHRDGNNSPLHF. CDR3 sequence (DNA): TGCAGTGTCCAACACCGGGACGGAAATAATTCACCCCTCCACTTT.

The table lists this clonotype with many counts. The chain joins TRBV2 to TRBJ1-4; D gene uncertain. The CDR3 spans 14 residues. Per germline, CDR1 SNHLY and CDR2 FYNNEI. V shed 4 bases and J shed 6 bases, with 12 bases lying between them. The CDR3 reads CASSGLSYDEKLFF. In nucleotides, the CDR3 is TGTGCCAGCAGTGGCCTTTCGTATGATGAAAAACTGTTTTTT.

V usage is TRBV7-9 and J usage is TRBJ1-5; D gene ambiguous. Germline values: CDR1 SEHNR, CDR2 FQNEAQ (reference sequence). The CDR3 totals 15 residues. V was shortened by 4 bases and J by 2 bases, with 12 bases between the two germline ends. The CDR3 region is CASSSELLGNQPQHF. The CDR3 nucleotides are TGTGCCAGCAGCTCGGAACTCCTCGGCAATCAGCCCCAGCATTTT.

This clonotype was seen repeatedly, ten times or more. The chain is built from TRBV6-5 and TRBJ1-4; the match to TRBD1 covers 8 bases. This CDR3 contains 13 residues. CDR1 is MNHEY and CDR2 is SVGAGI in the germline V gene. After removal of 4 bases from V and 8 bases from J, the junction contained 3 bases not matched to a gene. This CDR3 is CASSFRTGEKLFF. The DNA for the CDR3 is TGTGCCAGCAGTTTTCGGACAGGGGAAAAACTGTTTTTT.